A single sample is the source of the 10 T cell receptor beta chains below, sequenced in a study of T cells in Graves' hyperthyroidism and ophthalmopathy. Amplification of TCR beta CDR3 regions used RNA as the template. An initial round of RT-PCR targeting the TCR CDR3 relied on the HTBI primer set. TCRdb fed the multiplex PCR reads into MiXCR, producing one record per CDR3 protein. The sample includes roughly 240,000 distinct CDR3 sequences, 24% seen only once; the top ten take roughly 32%. What was sequenced was blood. These receptors were obtained from a woman aged 40 to 49 with Graves' ophthalmopathy.

Many counts were recorded for this clonotype. This chain uses TRBV28 with TRBJ1-5; D possibly corresponds to TRBD1 (6 bases). Deletions cut 5 bases from V and 1 base from J, with 21 bases between. The CDR3 has 18 amino acids. CDR1 is MDHEN, CDR2 SYDVKM, per germline. This chain's CDR3 is CASSPPGGVGGSNQPQHF. The CDR3 DNA reads as TGTGCCAGCAGTCCCCCTGGCGGGGTAGGGGGGAGCAATCAGCCCCAGCATTTT.

The V call is TRBV28, the J call TRBJ2-2; maybe TRBD2 (6 bases). The V gene lost 3 bases and the J gene lost 4 bases, with 9 bases spanning the gap. The CDR3 contains 14 residues. Germline CDR1 reads MDHEN; CDR2 reads SYDVKM. This CDR3 is CASSFVAATGELFF. The CDR3 DNA follows: TGTGCCAGCAGTTTTGTAGCGGCCACCGGGGAGCTGTTTTTT. Full variable domain (outside the CDR3, taken from reference TRBV28 and TRBJ2-2): DVKVTQSSRYLVKRTGEKVFLECVQDMDHENMFWYRQDPGLGLRLIYFSYDVKMKEKGDIPEGYSVSREKKERFSLILESASTNQTSMYLCASSFVAATGELFFGEGSRLTVL.

The V call is TRBV6-1, the J call TRBJ2-5; D may be TRBD1 or TRBD2 (5 bases each). This CDR3 contains 17 residues. The germline CDR1 and CDR2 sequences are MNHNS and SASEGT. Trimming took 1 base from V and 2 from J, leaving 17 bases between them. The DNA of the CDR3 is TGTGCCAGCAGTGAAGAAGCAGAAAGGTGGGGGCAAGAGACCCAGTACTTC. Translated, it gives CASSEEAERWGQETQYF.

This clonotype was picked up many times. This chain connects TRBV3-1 to TRBJ1-1; D might be TRBD1 (5 bases). Germline V gene sequence: CDR1 LGHDT, CDR2 YNNKEL (reference sequence). The V end was cut by 4 bases, the J end by 5 bases, with 14 bases between. The CDR3 runs to 14 residues. The CDR3 is CASSLRDGATEAFF. CDR3 nucleotides: TGTGCCAGCAGCCTCCGGGACGGAGCGACTGAAGCTTTCTTT.

The gene calls are TRBV20-1 and TRBJ1-1; D is perhaps TRBD1 (6 bases). Germline lookup yields CDR1 DFQATT and CDR2 SNEGSKA (reference sequence). V was clipped by 3 bases and J by 11 bases, with 16 bases between them. The CDR3 is 12 amino acids. The CDR3 loop is CSARGARLGAFF. The CDR3 bases are TGCAGTGCTAGGGGGGCCCGGCTTGGGGCTTTCTTT.

This clonotype was counted between two and nine times. This chain joins TRBV4-1 and TRBJ2-7, with TRBD1 as a possible D gene (5 bases). Per germline, CDR1 MGHRA and CDR2 YSYEKL. The CDR3 covers 15 residues. V was shortened by 0 bases and J by 3 bases, with 12 bases between the two germline ends. CDR3 sequence: CASSQELYQGYEQYF. The DNA for the CDR3 is TGCGCCAGCAGCCAAGAGCTTTATCAGGGCTACGAGCAGTACTTC.

This clonotype was seen ten or more times. The gene calls are TRBV30 and TRBJ2-7; 7 bases map to TRBD1. The V segment lost 2 bases and the J segment 2 bases; nucleotides outside the gene matches: 6. The germline V gene has CDR1 GTSNPN and CDR2 SVGIG (reference sequence). The CDR3 is made up of 14 amino acids. CDR3 bases: TGTGCCTGGAGTCCCCAGACAGGGCCCTACGAGCAGTACTTC. Amino acids: CAWSPQTGPYEQYF.

This clonotype was observed a few times. The gene calls are TRBV6-1 and TRBJ1-1; D may be TRBD1 (5 bases). The CDR3 runs 13 residues. Deletions cut 6 bases from V and 4 bases from J, with 12 bases between. From germline, CDR1 is MNHNS and CDR2 SASEGT. The CDR3 here is CASRHAGVTEAFF. DNA for the CDR3: TGTGCCAGCAGGCACGCGGGGGTCACTGAAGCTTTCTTT.

The chain couples TRBV10-3 to TRBJ2-5, with D tentatively TRBD1 (6 bases). The V end lost 9 bases, the J end lost 5 bases, and 19 bases lay between the germline ends. The CDR3 sequence is 14 residues long. Germline CDR1 reads ENHRY; CDR2 reads SYGVKD. CDR3 residues: CAIAGTINGETQYF. In DNA, the CDR3 is TGTGCCATTGCCGGGACAATCAACGGGGAGACCCAGTACTTC.

This clonotype occurred many times. The chain employs TRBV6-5 and TRBJ2-7; 9 bases agree with TRBD2. The CDR3 totals 18 residues. V was pared by 4 bases and J by 1 base, with 14 bases of the junction left unmatched. Germline V gives CDR1 MNHEY, CDR2 SVGAGI. The CDR3 here is CASSWKGNSGLASYEQYF. CDR3 DNA: TGTGCCAGCAGTTGGAAGGGTAATTCGGGACTAGCATCCTACGAGCAGTACTTC.